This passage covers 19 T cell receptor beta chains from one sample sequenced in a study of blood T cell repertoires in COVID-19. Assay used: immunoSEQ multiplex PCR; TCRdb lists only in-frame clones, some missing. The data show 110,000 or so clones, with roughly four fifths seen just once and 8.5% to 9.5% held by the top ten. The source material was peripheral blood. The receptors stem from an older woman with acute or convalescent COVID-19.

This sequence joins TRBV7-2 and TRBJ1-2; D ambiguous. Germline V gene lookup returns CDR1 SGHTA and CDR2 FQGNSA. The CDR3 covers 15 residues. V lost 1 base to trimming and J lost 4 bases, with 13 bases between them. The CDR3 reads CASSLDYAQSYGYTF. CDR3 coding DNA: TGTGCCAGCAGCTTAGACTACGCACAAAGCTATGGCTACACCTTC.

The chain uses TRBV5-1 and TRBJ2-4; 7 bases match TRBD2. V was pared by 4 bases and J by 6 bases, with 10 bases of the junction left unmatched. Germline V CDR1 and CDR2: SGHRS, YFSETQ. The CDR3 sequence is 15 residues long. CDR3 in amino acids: CASSRLGGAGNIQYF. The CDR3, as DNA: TGCGCCAGCAGCCGTTTGGGAGGGGCTGGAAACATTCAGTACTTC.

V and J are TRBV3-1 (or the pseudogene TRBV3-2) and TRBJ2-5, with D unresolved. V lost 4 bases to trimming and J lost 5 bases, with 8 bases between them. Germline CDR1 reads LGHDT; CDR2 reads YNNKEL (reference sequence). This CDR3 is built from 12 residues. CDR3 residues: CASSPGWETQYF. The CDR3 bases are TGTGCCAGCAGCCCCGGTTGGGAGACCCAGTACTTC.

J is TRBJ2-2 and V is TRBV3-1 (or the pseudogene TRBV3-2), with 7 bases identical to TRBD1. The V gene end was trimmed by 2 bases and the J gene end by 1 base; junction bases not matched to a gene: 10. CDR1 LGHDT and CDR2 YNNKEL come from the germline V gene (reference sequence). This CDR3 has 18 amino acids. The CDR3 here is CASSQPGQVRQNTGELFF. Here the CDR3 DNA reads TGTGCCAGCAGCCAACCAGGACAGGTTAGGCAGAACACCGGGGAGCTGTTTTTT.

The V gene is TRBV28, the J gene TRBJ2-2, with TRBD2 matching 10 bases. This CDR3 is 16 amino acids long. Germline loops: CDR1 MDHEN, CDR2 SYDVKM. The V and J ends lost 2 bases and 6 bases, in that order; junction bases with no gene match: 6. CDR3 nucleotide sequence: TGTGCCAGCAGTTTACCCCTAGCGGGAGTCGCCGGGGAGCTGTTTTTT. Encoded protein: CASSLPLAGVAGELFF.

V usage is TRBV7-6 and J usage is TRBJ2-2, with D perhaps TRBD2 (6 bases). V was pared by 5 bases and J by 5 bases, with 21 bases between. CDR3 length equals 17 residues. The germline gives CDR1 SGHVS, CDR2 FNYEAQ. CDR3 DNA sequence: TGTGCCAGCAGCCCCCGTAGTGCGGCCGGGGGTACCGGGGAGCTGTTTTTT. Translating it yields CASSPRSAAGGTGELFF. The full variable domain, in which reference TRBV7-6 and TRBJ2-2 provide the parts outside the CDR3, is GAGVSQSPRYKVTKRGQDVALRCDPISGHVSLYWYRQALGQGPEFLTYFNYEAQQDKSGLPNDRFSAERPEGSISTLTIQRTEQRDSAMYRCASSPRSAAGGTGELFFGEGSRLTVL.

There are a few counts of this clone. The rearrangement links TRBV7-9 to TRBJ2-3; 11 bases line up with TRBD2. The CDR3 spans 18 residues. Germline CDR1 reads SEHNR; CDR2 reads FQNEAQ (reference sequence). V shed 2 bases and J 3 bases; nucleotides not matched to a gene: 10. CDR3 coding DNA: TGTGCCAGCAGCTTACGGGCCCTGGCTAGCGGGAGGACAGATACGCAGTATTTT. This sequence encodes CASSLRALASGRTDTQYF.

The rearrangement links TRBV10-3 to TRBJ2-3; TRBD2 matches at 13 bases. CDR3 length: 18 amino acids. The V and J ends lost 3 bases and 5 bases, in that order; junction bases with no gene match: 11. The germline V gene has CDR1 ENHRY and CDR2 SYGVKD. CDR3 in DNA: TGTGCCATCAGTGAAACTAGCGGGAGGGGGCCTCGGGGAGATACGCAGTATTTT. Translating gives CAISETSGRGPRGDTQYF.

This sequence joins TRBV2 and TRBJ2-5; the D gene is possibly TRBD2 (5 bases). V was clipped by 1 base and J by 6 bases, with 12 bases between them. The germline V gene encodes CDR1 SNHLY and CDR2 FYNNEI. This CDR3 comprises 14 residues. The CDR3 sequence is CASSEGVTTKTQYF. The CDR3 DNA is TGTGCCAGCAGTGAAGGGGTGACTACGAAGACCCAGTACTTC. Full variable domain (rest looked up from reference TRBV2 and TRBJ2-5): EPEVTQTPSHQVTQMGQEVILRCVPISNHLYFYWYRQILGQKVEFLVSFYNNEISEKSEIFDDQFSVERPDGSNFTLKIRSTKLEDSAMYFCASSEGVTTKTQYFGPGTRLLVL.

The CDR3: CASSEALGTTQETQYF. The CDR3 region has the DNA TGTGCCAGCAGTGAAGCGCTTGGGACTACACAAGAGACCCAGTACTTC. This chain uses TRBV2 with TRBJ2-5; TRBD2 matches 7 bases. This CDR3 spans 16 amino acids. Losses at the gene ends were 0 bases for V and 2 bases for J; bases not matched to a gene: 6. The germline V gene encodes CDR1 SNHLY and CDR2 FYNNEI. The entire variable domain, with the rest obtained from reference TRBV2 and TRBJ2-5, is as follows: EPEVTQTPSHQVTQMGQEVILRCVPISNHLYFYWYRQILGQKVEFLVSFYNNEISEKSEIFDDQFSVERPDGSNFTLKIRSTKLEDSAMYFCASSEALGTTQETQYFGPGTRLLVL.

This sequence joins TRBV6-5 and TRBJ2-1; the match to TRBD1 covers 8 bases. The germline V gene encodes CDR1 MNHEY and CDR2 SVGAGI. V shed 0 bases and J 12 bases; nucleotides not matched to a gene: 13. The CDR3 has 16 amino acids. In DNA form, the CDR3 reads TGTGCCAGCAGTTACTCGGGGACAGGCGTAGTGGACGGGCAGTTCTTC. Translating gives CASSYSGTGVVDGQFF.

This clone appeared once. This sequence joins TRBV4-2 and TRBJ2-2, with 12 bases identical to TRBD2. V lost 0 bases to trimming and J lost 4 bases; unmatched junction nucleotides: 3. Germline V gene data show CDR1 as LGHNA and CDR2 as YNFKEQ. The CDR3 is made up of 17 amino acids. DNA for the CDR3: TGTGCCAGCAGCCAAGACTCTAGCGGGAGGGCCACCGGGGAGCTGTTTTTT. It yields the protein CASSQDSSGRATGELFF.

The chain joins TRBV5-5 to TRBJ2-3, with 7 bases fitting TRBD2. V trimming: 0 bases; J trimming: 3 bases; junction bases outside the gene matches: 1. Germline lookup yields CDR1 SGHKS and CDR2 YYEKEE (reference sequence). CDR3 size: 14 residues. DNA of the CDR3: TGTGCCAGCAGCTTGGACGGGGGGACAGATACGCAGTATTTT. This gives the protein CASSLDGGTDTQYF.

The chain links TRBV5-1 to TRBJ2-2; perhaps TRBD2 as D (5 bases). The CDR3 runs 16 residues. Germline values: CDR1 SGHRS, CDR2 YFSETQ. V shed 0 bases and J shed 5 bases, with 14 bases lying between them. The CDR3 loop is CASSLVGELRTGELFF. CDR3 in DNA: TGCGCCAGCAGCTTGGTCGGGGAACTGAGGACCGGGGAGCTGTTTTTT. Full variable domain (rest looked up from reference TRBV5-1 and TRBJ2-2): KAGVTQTPRYLIKTRGQQVTLSCSPISGHRSVSWYQQTPGQGLQFLFEYFSETQRNKGNFPGRFSGRQFSNSRSEMNVSTLELGDSALYLCASSLVGELRTGELFFGEGSRLTVL.

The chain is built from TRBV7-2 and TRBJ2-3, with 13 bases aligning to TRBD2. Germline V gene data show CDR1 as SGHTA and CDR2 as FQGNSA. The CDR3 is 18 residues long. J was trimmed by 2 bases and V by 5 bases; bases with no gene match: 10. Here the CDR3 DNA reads TGTGCCAGCAGCCTAGGACTAGCGGGGGAACCCACCACAGATACGCAGTATTTT. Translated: CASSLGLAGEPTTDTQYF.

CDR3 coding DNA: TGTGCCAGCAGCTTAAGAGCGGGAGCTGGAGAGACCCAGTACTTC. Its translation is CASSLRAGAGETQYF. The J gene is TRBJ2-5, the V gene TRBV7-2, with 8 positions matching TRBD2. The J segment lost 4 bases and the V segment lost 2 bases, leaving 6 bases of the junction unmatched. Germline CDR1 SGHTA, CDR2 FQGNSA. This CDR3 contains 15 residues.

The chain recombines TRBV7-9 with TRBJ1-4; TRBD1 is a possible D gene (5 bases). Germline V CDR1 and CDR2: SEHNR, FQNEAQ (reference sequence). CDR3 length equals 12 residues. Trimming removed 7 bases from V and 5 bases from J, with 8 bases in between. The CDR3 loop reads CASNRLNEKLFF. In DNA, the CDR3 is TGTGCCAGCAACAGGCTGAATGAAAAACTGTTTTTT.

The CDR3 region is CASSTGSGANQPQHF. Here the CDR3 DNA reads TGTGCCAGTAGTACGGGGAGCGGGGCCAATCAGCCCCAGCATTTT. This chain links TRBV19 with TRBJ1-5, with D perhaps TRBD1 (5 bases). The V gene lost 4 bases and the J gene lost 3 bases, with 13 bases spanning the gap. This CDR3 has 15 amino acids. Germline V CDR1 and CDR2: LNHDA, SQIVND (reference sequence).

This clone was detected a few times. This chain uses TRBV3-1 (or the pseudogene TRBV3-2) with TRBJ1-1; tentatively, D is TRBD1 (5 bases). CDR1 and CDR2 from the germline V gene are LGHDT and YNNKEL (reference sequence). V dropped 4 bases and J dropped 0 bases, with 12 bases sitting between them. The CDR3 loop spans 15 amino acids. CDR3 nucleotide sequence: TGTGCCAGCAGCCCCCAGGGCTGGTTGAACACTGAAGCTTTCTTT. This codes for CASSPQGWLNTEAFF.